This TCR beta chain was sequenced during a study of Graves' ophthalmopathy and Graves' hyperthyroidism. Scientists amplified the TCR beta CDR3 regions from RNA transcripts. Second-round multiplex PCR came after a first-round RT-PCR that employed HTBI primers. MiXCR, run by TCRdb on the multiplex PCR reads, gives a single entry per CDR3 protein. The repertoire holds about 620,000 distinct CDR3 sequences, 22% seen once, with approximately 7.7% in the top ten. A roughly 10 ml volume of fresh peripheral blood provided the PBMCs. The ends lost 5 bases at V and 0 bases at J; junction bases unmatched: 1. CDR1 is MNHEY, CDR2 SVGEGT, per germline. The CDR3 runs to 15 residues. Overall study findings and caveats: Sensitivity of 87.88% and specificity of about 81% were achieved when a 13-signature model separated ophthalmopathy from stable hyperthyroidism. A majority of expanded thyroid clonotypes exceeding 0.001 frequency were likewise present in blood.

This clonotype was counted at least ten times. The antigen remains unidentified. The TCR comes from a woman younger than 35 with stable Graves' hyperthyroidism. Some clones in this sample may be carry-over from other donors' samples. V is TRBV6-2 or TRBV6-3 and J is TRBJ2-2, with 9 bases fitting TRBD1. Sample: peripheral blood. CDR3 amino acids: CASSRQGANTGELFF. Written as DNA, the CDR3 is TGTGCCAGCAGTCGACAGGGGGCGAACACCGGGGAGCTGTTTTTT.